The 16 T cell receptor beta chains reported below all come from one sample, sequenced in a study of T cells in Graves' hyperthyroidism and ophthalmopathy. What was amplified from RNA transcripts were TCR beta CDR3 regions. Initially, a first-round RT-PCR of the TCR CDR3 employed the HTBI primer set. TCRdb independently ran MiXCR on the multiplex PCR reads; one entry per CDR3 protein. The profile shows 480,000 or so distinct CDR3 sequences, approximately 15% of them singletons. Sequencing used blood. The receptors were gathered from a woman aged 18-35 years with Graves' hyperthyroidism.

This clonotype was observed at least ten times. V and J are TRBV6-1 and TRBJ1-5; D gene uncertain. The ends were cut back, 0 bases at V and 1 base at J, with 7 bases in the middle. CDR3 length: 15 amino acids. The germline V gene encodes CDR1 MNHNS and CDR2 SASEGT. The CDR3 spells CASSEALLSNQPQHF. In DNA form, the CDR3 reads TGTGCCAGCAGTGAAGCGCTGCTCAGCAATCAGCCCCAGCATTTT.

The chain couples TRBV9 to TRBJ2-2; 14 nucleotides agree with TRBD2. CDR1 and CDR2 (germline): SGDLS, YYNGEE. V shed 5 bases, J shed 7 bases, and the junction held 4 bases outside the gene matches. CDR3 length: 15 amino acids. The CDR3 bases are TGTGCCAGCAGGGGACTAGCGGGGGATAACGGGGAGCTGTTTTTT. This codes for CASRGLAGDNGELFF.

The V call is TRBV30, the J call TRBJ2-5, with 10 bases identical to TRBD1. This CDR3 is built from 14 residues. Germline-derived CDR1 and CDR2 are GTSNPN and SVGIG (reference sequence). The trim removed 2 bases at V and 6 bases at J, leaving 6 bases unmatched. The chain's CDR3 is CAWSLTGGLKTQYF. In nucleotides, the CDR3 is TGTGCCTGGAGTCTGACAGGGGGCTTAAAGACCCAGTACTTC.

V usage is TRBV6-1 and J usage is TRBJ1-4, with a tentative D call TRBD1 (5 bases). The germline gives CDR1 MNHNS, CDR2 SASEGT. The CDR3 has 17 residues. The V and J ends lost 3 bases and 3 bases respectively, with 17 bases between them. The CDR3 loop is CASSEAQGGLANEKLFF. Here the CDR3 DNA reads TGTGCCAGCAGTGAGGCGCAGGGCGGTTTGGCTAATGAAAAACTGTTTTTT.

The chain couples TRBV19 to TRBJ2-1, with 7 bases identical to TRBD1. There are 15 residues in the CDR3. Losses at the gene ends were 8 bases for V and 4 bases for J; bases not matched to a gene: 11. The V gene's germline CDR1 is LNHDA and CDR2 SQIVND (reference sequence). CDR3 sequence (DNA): TGTGCCAGTCGACCTACCGGGACAGATTACAATGAGCAGTTCTTC. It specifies CASRPTGTDYNEQFF.

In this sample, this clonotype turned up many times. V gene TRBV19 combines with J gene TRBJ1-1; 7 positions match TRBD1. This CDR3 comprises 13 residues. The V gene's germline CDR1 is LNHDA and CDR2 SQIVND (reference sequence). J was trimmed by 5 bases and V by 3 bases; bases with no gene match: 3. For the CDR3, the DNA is TGTGCCAGTAGTATTGAGGGGGCGACTGAAGCTTTCTTT. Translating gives CASSIEGATEAFF.

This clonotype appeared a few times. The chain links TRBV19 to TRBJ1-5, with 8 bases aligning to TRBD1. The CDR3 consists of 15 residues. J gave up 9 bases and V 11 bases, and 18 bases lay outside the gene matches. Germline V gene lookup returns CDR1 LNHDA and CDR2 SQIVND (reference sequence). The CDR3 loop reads CAALGDRGLEGPQHF. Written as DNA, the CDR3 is TGTGCCGCCCTGGGAGACAGGGGATTGGAAGGGCCCCAGCATTTT. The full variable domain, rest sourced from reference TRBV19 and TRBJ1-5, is DGGITQSPKYLFRKEGQNVTLSCEQNLNHDAMYWYRQDPGQGLRLIYYSQIVNDFQKGDIAEGYSVSREKKESFPLTVTSAQKNPTAFYLCAALGDRGLEGPQHFGDGTRLSIL.

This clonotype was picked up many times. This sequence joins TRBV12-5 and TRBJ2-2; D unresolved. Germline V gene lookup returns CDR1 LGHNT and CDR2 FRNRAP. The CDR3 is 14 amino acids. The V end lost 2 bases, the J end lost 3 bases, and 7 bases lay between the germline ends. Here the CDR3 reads CASGLPTYTGELFF. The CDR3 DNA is TGTGCTAGTGGTTTGCCGACATACACCGGGGAGCTGTTTTTT.

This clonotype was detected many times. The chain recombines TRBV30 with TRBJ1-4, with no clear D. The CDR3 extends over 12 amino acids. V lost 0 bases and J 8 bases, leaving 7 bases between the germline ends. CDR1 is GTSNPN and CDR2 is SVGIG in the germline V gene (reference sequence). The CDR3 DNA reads TGTGCCTGGAGTGTACGCCGGGAAAAACTGTTTTTT. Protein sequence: CAWSVRREKLFF.

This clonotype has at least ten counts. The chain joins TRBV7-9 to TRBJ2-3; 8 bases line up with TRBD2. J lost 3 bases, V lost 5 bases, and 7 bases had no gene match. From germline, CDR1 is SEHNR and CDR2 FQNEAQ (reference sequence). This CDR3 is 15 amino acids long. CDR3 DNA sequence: TGTGCCAGCAGCCTAACTAGCGGAAGAACAGATACGCAGTATTTT. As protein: CASSLTSGRTDTQYF.

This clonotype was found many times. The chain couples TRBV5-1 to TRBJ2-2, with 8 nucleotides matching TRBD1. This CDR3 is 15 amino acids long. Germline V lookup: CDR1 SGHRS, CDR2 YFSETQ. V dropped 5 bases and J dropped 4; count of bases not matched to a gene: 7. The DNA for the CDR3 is TGCGCCAGCAGGCCCTCCGGGACAGGCACCGGGGAGCTGTTTTTT. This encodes CASRPSGTGTGELFF.

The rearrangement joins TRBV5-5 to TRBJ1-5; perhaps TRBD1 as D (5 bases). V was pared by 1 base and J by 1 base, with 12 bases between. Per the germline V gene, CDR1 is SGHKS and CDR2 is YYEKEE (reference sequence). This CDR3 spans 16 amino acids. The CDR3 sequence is CASSLISRGSNQPQHF. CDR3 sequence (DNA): TGTGCCAGCAGCTTGATCTCTAGGGGAAGCAATCAGCCCCAGCATTTT.

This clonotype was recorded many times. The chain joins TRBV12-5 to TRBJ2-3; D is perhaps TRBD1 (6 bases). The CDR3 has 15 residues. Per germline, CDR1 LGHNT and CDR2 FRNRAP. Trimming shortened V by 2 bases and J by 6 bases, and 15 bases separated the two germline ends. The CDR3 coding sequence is TGTGCTAGTGGTTTGACTCACCCAGGGGTGGATACGCAGTATTTT. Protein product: CASGLTHPGVDTQYF. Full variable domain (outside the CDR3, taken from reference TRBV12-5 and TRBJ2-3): DARVTQTPRHKVTEMGQEVTMRCQPILGHNTVFWYRQTMMQGLELLAYFRNRAPLDDSGMPKDRFSAEMPDATLATLKIQPSEPRDSAVYFCASGLTHPGVDTQYFGPGTRLTVL.

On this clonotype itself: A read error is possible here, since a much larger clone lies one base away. CDR3 amino acids: CASSLEGLVVETQYF. The DNA of the CDR3 is TGTGCCAGCAGCTTAGAAGGACTAGTGGTAGAGACCCAGTACTTC. The rearrangement joins TRBV11-3 to TRBJ2-5, with 7 bases aligning to TRBD2. The CDR3 runs to 15 residues. Germline values: CDR1 SGHNT, CDR2 YENEEA. J gave up 4 bases and V 0 bases, and 5 bases lay outside the gene matches.

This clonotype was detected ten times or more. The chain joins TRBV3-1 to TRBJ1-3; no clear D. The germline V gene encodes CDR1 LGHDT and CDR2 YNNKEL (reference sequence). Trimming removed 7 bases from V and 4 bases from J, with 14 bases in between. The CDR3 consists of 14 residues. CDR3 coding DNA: TGTGCCAGCACCCCCGGACGGGTCGGAAACACCATATATTTT. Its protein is CASTPGRVGNTIYF.

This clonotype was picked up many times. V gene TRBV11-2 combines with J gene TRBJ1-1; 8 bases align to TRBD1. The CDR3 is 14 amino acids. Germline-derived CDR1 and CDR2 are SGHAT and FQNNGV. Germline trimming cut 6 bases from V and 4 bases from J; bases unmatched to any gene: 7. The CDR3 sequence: CASRETGVITEAFF. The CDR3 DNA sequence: TGTGCCAGCAGGGAGACAGGGGTGATCACTGAAGCTTTCTTT.